The present T cell receptor (beta chain) was sequenced within a study of shared clonotypes between healthy human individuals. Findings and caveats of the study: With a few donors compared, roughly 5% of naive CD4 clonotypes were shared. Clonotype sharing among donors was thought likely to change with sequencing depth.

The CDR3 is 14 residues long. J lost 6 bases, V lost 5 bases, and 7 bases had no gene match. Germline V gene data show CDR1 as SGHTA and CDR2 as FQGNSA. Genomic DNA from each subset was divided evenly over several immunoSEQ plates. Sorted-subset replicate PCRs used about 190 ng of genomic DNA. This amount corresponded to 25,000 to 30,000 T cell genomes. TCRdb's table, derived via immunoSEQ multiplex PCR, lists solely in-frame clones and lacks some. The sample records roughly 2,300,000 clones, around 92% being singletons. A single count supports this clone. Its cognate antigen is unknown. Sequencing was done on a sample of naive CD4+ T cells from PBMCs. Subset noted: CD45RA+ positively selected. The sequence derives from a young man in good health. Some clones in this sample may be carry-over from other donors' samples. The gene calls are TRBV7-2 and TRBJ1-5, with 7 bases aligning to TRBD1. The CDR3 loop is CASSQDRVGQPQHF. The CDR3 nucleotides are TGTGCCAGCAGCCAAGACAGGGTGGGTCAGCCCCAGCATTTT.